This T cell receptor (beta chain) was recovered during a study of T cell changes during pregnancy in multiple sclerosis (dated by TCRdb to between 2017 and 2020). In the study overall: The study examined how the T cell repertoire changed over the course of pregnancy in women with multiple sclerosis.

Libraries were prepared through the immunoSEQ multiplex PCR assay. Sourced from immuneACCESS, this table was stored by TCRdb with only in-frame sequences that have V and J called. A share of the clones is absent; for the studies checked, an unresolved V gene accounts for under half, and the remainder has no known explanation. The sample table shows about 98,000 clones, and about 90% are seen once. The leading ten clones occupy less than 2.5% of the sample. For this clone: What antigen it recognizes has not been identified. Base qualities are not recorded, but no much larger clone differs from it by a single base.

Sequences were derived from peripheral blood, sampled after pregnancy. This TCR was recovered from a female donor in good health, enrolled as a control in a pregnancy study.

The CDR3: CASSIPQGNQPQHF. The DNA reads TGTGCCAGTAGTATCCCCCAGGGTAATCAGCCCCAGCATTTT. The V and J genes are TRBV19 and TRBJ1-5, and perhaps TRBD1 as D gene, on 5 matching bases. CDR1 LNHDA and CDR2 SQIVND are derived from the germline V gene (reference sequence). The junction shows trimming of 3 bases on V and 4 bases on J, plus 10 bases between the germline ends. The CDR3 runs 14 residues from the cysteine to the phenylalanine. CDR3 DNA is the only sequence kept; it has 42 bases, read in frame from the first base.